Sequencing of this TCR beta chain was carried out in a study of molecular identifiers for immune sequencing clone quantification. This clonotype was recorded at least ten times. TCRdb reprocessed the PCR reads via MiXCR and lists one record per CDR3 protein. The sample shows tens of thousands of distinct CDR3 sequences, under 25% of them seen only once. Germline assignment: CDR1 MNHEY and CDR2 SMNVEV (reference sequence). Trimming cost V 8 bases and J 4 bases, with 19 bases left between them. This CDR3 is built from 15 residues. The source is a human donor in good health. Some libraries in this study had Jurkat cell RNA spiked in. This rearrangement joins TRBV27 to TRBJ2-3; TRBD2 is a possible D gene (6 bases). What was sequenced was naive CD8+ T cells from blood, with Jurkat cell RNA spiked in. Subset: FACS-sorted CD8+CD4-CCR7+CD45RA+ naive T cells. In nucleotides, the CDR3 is TGTGCCAGCGGACTACTCGGGACTGCCGCAGATACGCAGTATTTT. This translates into CASGLLGTAADTQYF.